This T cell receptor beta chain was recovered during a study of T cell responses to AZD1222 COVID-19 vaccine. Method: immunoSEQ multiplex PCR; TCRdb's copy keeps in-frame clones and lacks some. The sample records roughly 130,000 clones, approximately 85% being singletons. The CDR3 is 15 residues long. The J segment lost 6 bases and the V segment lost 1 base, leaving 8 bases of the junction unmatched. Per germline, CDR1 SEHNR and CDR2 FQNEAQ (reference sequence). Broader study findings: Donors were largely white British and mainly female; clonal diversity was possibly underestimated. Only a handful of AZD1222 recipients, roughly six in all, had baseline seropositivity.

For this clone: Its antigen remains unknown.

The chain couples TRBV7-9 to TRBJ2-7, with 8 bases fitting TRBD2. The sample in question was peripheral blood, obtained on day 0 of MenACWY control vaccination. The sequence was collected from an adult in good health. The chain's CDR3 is CASSLVGRATSEQYF. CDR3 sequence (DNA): TGTGCCAGCAGCTTAGTCGGGAGGGCTACATCCGAGCAGTACTTC.